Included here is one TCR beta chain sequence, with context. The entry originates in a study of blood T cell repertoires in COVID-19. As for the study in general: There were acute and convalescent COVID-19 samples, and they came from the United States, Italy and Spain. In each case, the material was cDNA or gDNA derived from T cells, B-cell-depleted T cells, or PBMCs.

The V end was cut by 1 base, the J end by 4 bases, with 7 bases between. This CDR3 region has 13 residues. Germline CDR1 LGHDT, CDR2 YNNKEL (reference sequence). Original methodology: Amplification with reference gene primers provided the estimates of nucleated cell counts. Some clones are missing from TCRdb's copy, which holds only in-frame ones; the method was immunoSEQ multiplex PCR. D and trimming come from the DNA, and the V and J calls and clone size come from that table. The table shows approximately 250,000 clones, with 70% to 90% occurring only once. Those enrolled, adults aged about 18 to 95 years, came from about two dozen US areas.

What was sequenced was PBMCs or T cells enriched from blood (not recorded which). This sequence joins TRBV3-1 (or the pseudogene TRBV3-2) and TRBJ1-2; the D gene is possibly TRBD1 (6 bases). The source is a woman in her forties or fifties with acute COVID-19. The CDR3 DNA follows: TGTGCCAGCAGCCAAGGGGGGCCCTATGGCTACACCTTC. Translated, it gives CASSQGGPYGYTF.